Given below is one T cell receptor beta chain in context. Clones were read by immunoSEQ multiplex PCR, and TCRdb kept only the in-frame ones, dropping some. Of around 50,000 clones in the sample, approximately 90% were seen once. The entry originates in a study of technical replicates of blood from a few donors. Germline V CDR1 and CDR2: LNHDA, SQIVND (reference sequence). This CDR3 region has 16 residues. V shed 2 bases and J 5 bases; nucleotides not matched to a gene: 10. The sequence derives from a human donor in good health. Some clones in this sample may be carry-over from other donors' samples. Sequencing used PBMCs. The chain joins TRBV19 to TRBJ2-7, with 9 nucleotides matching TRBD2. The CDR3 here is CASSIIAGGPSNEQYF. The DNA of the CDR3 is TGTGCCAGTAGTATAATCGCGGGAGGGCCCTCGAACGAGCAGTACTTC.